A selection of T cell receptor beta chains follows, all from one sample in a study of cytomegalovirus exposure and HLA in healthy donors. The table came from immunoSEQ multiplex PCR; TCRdb's copy has only in-frame clones and leaves some out. The sample records roughly 180,000 clones, 79% being singletons. The sequencing sample was made of PBMCs. The receptors were gathered from a girl aged 10 to 17 in good health and CMV-seropositive. Each CDR3 is given with its conserved first and last residue. D genes are given only for firm matches. Not all rows give a size; the values are once, few, many and, for expanded clones, a class.

cdr3_nt,cdr3_aa,j_call,v_call,clone_size,d_call
TGTGCCAGTAGCACGACTAGCGGGGGAGCCTTTTTGGGTTACGAGCAGTACTTC,CASSTTSGGAFLGYEQYF,TRBJ2-7,TRBV19,NA,TRBD2
TGTGCCAGCAGTACCAGACTAGCGGGGGTGACAGATACGCAGTATTTT,CASSTRLAGVTDTQYF,TRBJ2-3,TRBV27,NA,TRBD2
TGTGCCAGCAGCCCAGATGGGTGGCGGGACTACGAGCAGTACTTC,CASSPDGWRDYEQYF,TRBJ2-7,TRBV7-2,NA,NA
TGCGCCAGCAGCTTGGGTGTAAGTAGGGAGGTCAATGGCTACACCTTC,CASSLGVSREVNGYTF,TRBJ1-2,TRBV5-1,NA,NA
TGTGCCAGCAGCTTAGCGCAGGGGGAAAACAATGAGCAGTTCTTC,CASSLAQGENNEQFF,TRBJ2-1,TRBV7-9,NA,TRBD1
TGTGCCAGCAGCCTTGACTCGGCCACAGATACGCAGTATTTT,CASSLDSATDTQYF,TRBJ2-3,TRBV6-1,few,NA
TGTGCCAGCAGCCTCTTGGGACAGCGTAACTACGAGCAGTACTTC,CASSLLGQRNYEQYF,TRBJ2-7,TRBV7-9,NA,TRBD1
TGTGCCAGCAGCGTAGCCGGGACAGGGGCCGTCGAGCAGTACTTC,CASSVAGTGAVEQYF,TRBJ2-7,TRBV9,NA,TRBD1
TGTGCCAGCAGCCAAGTTCGACTAGCAGGCTCTGGGGCCAACGTCCTGACTTTC,CASSQVRLAGSGANVLTF,TRBJ2-6,TRBV14,few,TRBD2
TGTGCCAGCAGTCCCCCAGGGGGTTATAATTCACCCCTCCACTTT,CASSPPGGYNSPLHF,TRBJ1-6,TRBV7-9,NA,TRBD1
TGTGCCAGCAGCAGACAGGGGGCCGCCCGGGAAAAACTGTTTTTT,CASSRQGAAREKLFF,TRBJ1-4,TRBV7-8,NA,TRBD1
TGTGCCAGCTCACCACCGGGACAGGGGATGAGGGAGCAGTACTTC,CASSPPGQGMREQYF,TRBJ2-7,TRBV18,few,TRBD1
TGTGCCAGCAGATACAGCGGATCTGGAAACACCATATATTTT,CASRYSGSGNTIYF,TRBJ1-3,TRBV5-6,NA,NA
TGTGCCAGCAGCTTGGGGACAGGGGGCCCCCAAGAGACCCAGTACTTC,CASSLGTGGPQETQYF,TRBJ2-5,TRBV5-8,NA,TRBD1
TGTGCCAGCAGCGAGGAACCTGCCCAAGGCACAGATACGCAGTATTTT,CASSEEPAQGTDTQYF,TRBJ2-3,TRBV5-5,NA,NA
TGTGCCGTCCCCCCGCGAGGGTTAAGGGACAATGAGCAGTTCTTC,CAVPPRGLRDNEQFF,TRBJ2-1,TRBV21-1,NA,NA
TGTGCCACCAGCTTGTCGGAGGGGAACACTGAAGCTTTCTTT,CATSLSEGNTEAFF,TRBJ1-1,TRBV15,NA,NA
TGCGCCTGCAGCCAAGATGAGGACAGGCTCTGGGCTGAAGCTTTCTTT,CACSQDEDRLWAEAFF,TRBJ1-1,TRBV4-1,NA,TRBD1
TGTGCCAGCAGCAACTTGACCGGGGGTGGGGGTATGAACACTGAAGCTTTCTTT,CASSNLTGGGGMNTEAFF,TRBJ1-1,TRBV21-1,NA,NA
TGCAGCGTTGGTGGGGGGGCGGGAACTGAAGCTTTCTTT,CSVGGGAGTEAFF,TRBJ1-1,TRBV29-1,once,NA
TGTGCCACCAGCAGAATACTAGCGGGGGGACAAGAGACCCAGTACTTC,CATSRILAGGQETQYF,TRBJ2-5,TRBV15,NA,TRBD2
TGTGCCTGGAGTTTGGGCACAAACACAGATACGCAGTATTTT,CAWSLGTNTDTQYF,TRBJ2-3,TRBV30,NA,NA
TGCAGCGGCGCTCCGGGACAGGGATCCGGGGAGCTGTTTTTT,CSGAPGQGSGELFF,TRBJ2-2,TRBV29-1,NA,TRBD1
TGCAGCGTGGATACTAGCGGGGGGATACGAAGCACAGATACGCAGTATTTT,CSVDTSGGIRSTDTQYF,TRBJ2-3,TRBV29-1,NA,TRBD2
TGTGCCAGCAGCTTGGAACCGGACAGGGGAGGTGGCGAGCAGTACTTC,CASSLEPDRGGGEQYF,TRBJ2-7,TRBV5-4,NA,TRBD1
TGTGCCAGCAGTTCCGGGCCCCGAGGGACCGGGGAGCTGTTTTTT,CASSSGPRGTGELFF,TRBJ2-2,TRBV28,NA,NA
TGTGCTAGCCAAAAATCTTGGGGCACTCGGTCTGGAAACACCATATATTTT,CASQKSWGTRSGNTIYF,TRBJ1-3,TRBV12-5,few,NA
TGTGCCAGCAGCGTATCCGGGACTAGCGTCGGCGGGGGCGAGCAGTACTTC,CASSVSGTSVGGGEQYF,TRBJ2-7,TRBV9,NA,TRBD2
TGTGCCAGCAGCCTGCTAGCGGGGGGGAGTAATGAGCAGTTCTTC,CASSLLAGGSNEQFF,TRBJ2-1,TRBV5-8,NA,TRBD2
TGTGCCAGCAGCTTATCCCGGGGGAGCCAAGAGACCCAGTACTTC,CASSLSRGSQETQYF,TRBJ2-5,TRBV7-8,NA,NA
TGCGCCAGCAGCCCAGGACTTAGCTCCTACAATGAGCAGTTCTTC,CASSPGLSSYNEQFF,TRBJ2-1,TRBV5-1,NA,NA
TGCGCCAGCAGCTTTGACAGGGGAGAAGAGACCCAGTACTTC,CASSFDRGEETQYF,TRBJ2-5,TRBV5-1,NA,TRBD1
TGTGCCAGCAGCCCCCAGGGTACGCAGTATTTT,CASSPQGTQYF,TRBJ2-3,TRBV7-9,once,NA
TGTGCCAGTACTACAGGGTTTCAGCCCCAGCATTTT,CASTTGFQPQHF,TRBJ1-5,TRBV19,NA,NA
TGCGCCAGCAGTCAATCTCCTAGCGGGGGGTCCGGGGCCAACGTCCTGACTTTC,CASSQSPSGGSGANVLTF,TRBJ2-6,TRBV23-1,NA,TRBD2
TGCAGTGCCACAGGGGGCCCCGAAGCTTTCTTT,CSATGGPEAFF,TRBJ1-1,TRBV20-1,NA,TRBD1
TGTGCCAGCAGCCAATATCAGGACAGACCTAACTATGGCTACACCTTC,CASSQYQDRPNYGYTF,TRBJ1-2,TRBV4-2,NA,NA
TGTGCCAGCACCCCAGGCTACGAGCAGTTCTTC,CASTPGYEQFF,TRBJ2-1,TRBV7-2,NA,NA
TGTGCCAGCAGCTACTCTAGCTCTGGGGCCAACGTCCTGACTTTC,CASSYSSSGANVLTF,TRBJ2-6,TRBV11-3,NA,NA
TGTGCCAGCAGCTTAGCGGGGGGGAACGAGCAGTACTTC,CASSLAGGNEQYF,TRBJ2-7,TRBV7-9,NA,TRBD2
TGTGCCAGTAGTATTAGGGGCCTCGATAGCAATCAGCCCCAGCATTTT,CASSIRGLDSNQPQHF,TRBJ1-5,TRBV19,NA,NA
TGTGCCAGCAGCTCGCCTCCGGACATGTCCTACGAGCAGTACTTC,CASSSPPDMSYEQYF,TRBJ2-7,TRBV7-2,NA,NA
TGTGCCAGCAGCTTAAGGTCTAGCGGGGTTGAGGATACGCAGTATTTT,CASSLRSSGVEDTQYF,TRBJ2-3,TRBV7-2,NA,TRBD2
TGTGCCAGCAGCTTAGACAGGGCAAATGAGCAGTTCTTC,CASSLDRANEQFF,TRBJ2-1,TRBV7-6,NA,NA
TGTGCCAGCAGCGTACCTAGCGGATGGGGTTGGTTGGGAGATACGCAGTATTTT,CASSVPSGWGWLGDTQYF,TRBJ2-3,TRBV9,NA,TRBD2
TGCGCCAGCAGCCTATGGACAGGGGGCGGAAACATTCAGTACTTC,CASSLWTGGGNIQYF,TRBJ2-4,TRBV5-1,NA,TRBD1
TGTGCCATTTCCGCACAGGGGGAGTCGGATGGCTACACCTTC,CAISAQGESDGYTF,TRBJ1-2,TRBV10-3,once,TRBD1
TGTGCCAGCAGCGTAGACAGGGGGGACACTGAAGCTTTCTTT,CASSVDRGDTEAFF,TRBJ1-1,TRBV9,NA,TRBD1
TGCGCCAGCAGCCGAGGACTAGCGGGGCAACTAGCTAAAAACATTCAGTACTTC,CASSRGLAGQLAKNIQYF,TRBJ2-4,TRBV4-3,NA,TRBD2
TGTGCCAGCAGTCAACAGGGGGCGGTTGGCTACACCTTC,CASSQQGAVGYTF,TRBJ1-2,TRBV6-5,once,TRBD1
TGTGCCAGCAGTCCTCCAGGGAACACTGAAGCTTTCTTT,CASSPPGNTEAFF,TRBJ1-1,TRBV6-5,NA,NA
TGCGCCAGCAGTTACAAGTTCCAAGAGACCCAGTACTTC,CASSYKFQETQYF,TRBJ2-5,TRBV4-3,NA,NA
TGCGCCAGCAGCTTGGTGGGGCAGGGTAAATCACCCCCCCACTTT,CASSLVGQGKSPPHF,TRBJ1-6,TRBV5-1,once,NA
TGTGCCAGCAGCTTAGGGGCACGCTATGGCTACACCTTC,CASSLGARYGYTF,TRBJ1-2,TRBV7-8,NA,NA
TGTGCCAGCAGGCTCTCGCGATCAGAGACCCAGTACTTC,CASRLSRSETQYF,TRBJ2-5,TRBV2,NA,NA